The 21 T cell receptor beta chains in this list originate from one sample, sequenced in a study of blood T cells in healthy people across ages. Through a sample-barcoded 5' primer and a J-beta primer mix, a second PCR was run for 7 to 11 cycles. TCRdb recomputed calls from the 5' RACE reads with MiXCR, one row per CDR3 protein. Here the sample spans approximately 730,000 distinct CDR3 sequences, roughly 41% being singletons. The sequenced material came from blood. The receptors shown here come from an older woman in good health.

Comments on this clonotype: A much larger clone is a single base away; this may be a read error. The chain joins TRBV20-1 to TRBJ2-6; 9 bases map to TRBD1. The CDR3 consists of 17 residues. Germline V gene lookup returns CDR1 DFQATT and CDR2 SNEGSKA (reference sequence). In nucleotides, the CDR3 is TGCAGTGTTAGAACGCGACAGGGGGAACCTGGGGCCAACGTCCTGACTTTC. It codes for CSVRTRQGEPGANVLTF.

The table lists this clonotype with many counts. V gene TRBV12-3 or TRBV12-4 combines with J gene TRBJ2-5, with D unresolved. CDR3 size: 13 residues. The V and J ends lost 2 bases and 1 base respectively, with 5 bases between them. As DNA, the CDR3 is TGTGCCAGCAGTTTAACAGCCCAAGAGACCCAGTACTTC. Translating it yields CASSLTAQETQYF.

This clonotype was seen more than once but under ten times. The chain is built from TRBV20-1 and TRBJ2-5; 10 positions agree with TRBD2. From germline, CDR1 is DFQATT and CDR2 SNEGSKA (reference sequence). This CDR3 comprises 13 residues. With 6 bases clipped from V and 11 bases from J, the junction kept 12 bases outside the gene matches. The CDR3 region is CSADTPGLAKQYF. In nucleotides, the CDR3 is TGCAGTGCCGACACTCCGGGACTAGCGAAGCAGTACTTC.

This chain joins TRBV5-1 and TRBJ2-5; possibly TRBD1 or TRBD2 for D (5 bases each). The CDR3 consists of 16 residues. Germline V gene data show CDR1 as SGHRS and CDR2 as YFSETQ. V was cut by 1 base and J by 3 bases, with 16 bases left in between. This CDR3 reads CASSLFAGAVKETQYF. In DNA form, the CDR3 reads TGCGCCAGCAGCTTGTTCGCCGGGGCTGTGAAAGAGACCCAGTACTTC.

The chain combines TRBV7-6 with TRBJ1-6; 8 bases line up with TRBD1. CDR3 length: 17 amino acids. V lost 2 bases to trimming and J lost 1 base; unmatched junction nucleotides: 4. Germline V CDR1 and CDR2: SGHVS, FNYEAQ. CDR3 nucleotide sequence: TGTGCCAGCAGCTTACCCGGACAGGGATCCTATAATTCACCCCTCCACTTT. It specifies CASSLPGQGSYNSPLHF.

V and J are TRBV6-2 or TRBV6-3 and TRBJ2-2; D is unresolved. In germline, CDR1 is MNHEY, CDR2 SVGEGT. The germline V and J ends were trimmed by 0 bases and 3 bases, with 11 bases remaining between them. The CDR3 spans 16 residues. In nucleotides, the CDR3 is TGTGCCAGCAGTTACTCGATTGATCCGTACACCGGGGAGCTGTTTTTT. This translates into CASSYSIDPYTGELFF.

The chain joins TRBV6-6 to TRBJ2-5, with D perhaps TRBD2 (7 bases). The V gene's germline CDR1 is MNHNY and CDR2 SVGAGI (reference sequence). Trimming took 2 bases from V and 4 from J, leaving 17 bases between them. This CDR3 region has 16 residues. The CDR3 is CASSYLSRGAGETQYF. The CDR3 nucleotides read TGTGCCAGCAGTTACCTGAGCCGGGGGGCCGGAGAGACCCAGTACTTC.

This chain uses TRBV4-1 with TRBJ2-1, with TRBD2 matching 8 bases. Germline CDR1 reads MGHRA; CDR2 reads YSYEKL. The V gene end was trimmed by 1 base and the J gene end by 8 bases; junction bases not matched to a gene: 7. The CDR3 is 15 residues long. The CDR3 reads CASSQVAGGRYEQFF. The CDR3 nucleotides are TGCGCCAGCAGCCAAGTGGCGGGGGGTCGGTATGAGCAGTTCTTC.

There are a few counts of this clonotype. The chain couples TRBV5-1 to TRBJ1-5; D unclear. Germline CDR1 reads SGHRS; CDR2 reads YFSETQ. Trimming left V 0 bases short and J 6 bases short, with 16 bases between. This CDR3 is built from 16 residues. The CDR3: CASSLEPTGLGQPQHF. The CDR3 DNA follows: TGCGCCAGCAGCTTGGAACCTACGGGGTTGGGTCAGCCCCAGCATTTT. The full variable domain, rest sourced from reference TRBV5-1 and TRBJ1-5, is KAGVTQTPRYLIKTRGQQVTLSCSPISGHRSVSWYQQTPGQGLQFLFEYFSETQRNKGNFPGRFSGRQFSNSRSEMNVSTLELGDSALYLCASSLEPTGLGQPQHFGDGTRLSIL.

DNA for the CDR3: TGTGCCAGCAGCTACCGGGGGACGGATCAGCCCCAGCATTTT. Its translation: CASSYRGTDQPQHF. The rearrangement links TRBV12-3 or TRBV12-4 to TRBJ1-5, with D perhaps matching TRBD1 (5 bases). V lost 6 bases, J lost 5 bases, and 14 bases lay in between. This CDR3 has 14 amino acids.

This clonotype was recorded a few times. The chain couples TRBV20-1 to TRBJ1-2; D possibly corresponds to TRBD1 (6 bases). V dropped 0 bases and J dropped 8 bases, with 13 bases sitting between them. Germline values: CDR1 DFQATT, CDR2 SNEGSKA (reference sequence). The CDR3 totals 13 residues. CDR3 nucleotides: TGCAGTGCTAGAGATCGGGGGGGCTTGGGCTACACCTTC. This translates into CSARDRGGLGYTF.

Regarding this clonotype: At one end, the junction sequence differs from germline, possibly due to a read error. This chain uses TRBV20-1 with TRBJ2-5; 11 nucleotides align to TRBD2. The CDR3 length is 17 residues. CDR1 is DFQATT and CDR2 is SNEGSKA in the germline V gene (reference sequence). The CDR3 reads CSARDPTSGGGPEIQYF. The CDR3 bases are TGCAGTGCTAGAGACCCCACTAGCGGGGGAGGTCCAGAGATCCAGTACTTC.

The J gene is TRBJ2-1, the V gene TRBV20-1; TRBD1 aligns across 8 bases. With 3 bases clipped from V and 6 bases from J, the junction kept 7 bases outside the gene matches. CDR3 size: 14 residues. Germline V gene sequence: CDR1 DFQATT, CDR2 SNEGSKA (reference sequence). CDR3: CSARRQGAGNEQFF. DNA of the CDR3: TGCAGTGCTAGGAGGCAGGGGGCGGGCAATGAGCAGTTCTTC.

This clonotype has more than one count but fewer than ten. CDR3 nucleotide sequence: TGTGCCAGCAGTTCAAATGGGCATGAGCAGTTCTTC. Amino acids: CASSSNGHEQFF. The rearrangement joins TRBV28 to TRBJ2-1, with D hard to call. Germline CDR1 reads MDHEN; CDR2 reads SYDVKM. V was cut by 4 bases and J by 8 bases, with 9 bases left in between. The CDR3 is 12 amino acids.

This clonotype was found many times. The CDR3 DNA reads as TGCATCGCCTCCGACGGCTCCTACGAGCAGTACTTC. It encodes CIASDGSYEQYF. This sequence joins TRBV29-1 and TRBJ2-7; no reliable D call. The CDR3 is 12 amino acids. CDR1 and CDR2 from the germline V gene are SQVTM and ANQGSEA.

The sample holds many counts of this clonotype. The V call is TRBV20-1, the J call TRBJ2-7; D gene unclear. This CDR3 spans 11 amino acids. The V gene's germline CDR1 is DFQATT and CDR2 SNEGSKA (reference sequence). With 3 bases removed from V and 3 bases from J, the gap between germline ends came to 6 bases. DNA for the CDR3: TGCAGTGCTAGTCAATACTACGAGCAGTACTTC. This encodes CSASQYYEQYF.

The table lists this clonotype with many counts. This chain connects TRBV2 to TRBJ2-7; D gene unclear. CDR1 is SNHLY and CDR2 is FYNNEI in the germline V gene. The CDR3 spans 12 residues. V was pared by 8 bases and J by 1 base, with 9 bases between. CDR3 coding DNA: TGTGCCAGCGGGAAGACTTCCTACGAGCAGTACTTC. It specifies CASGKTSYEQYF.

Many counts were recorded for this clonotype. The chain couples TRBV3-1 to TRBJ1-4; 7 positions match TRBD1. The CDR3 is 15 amino acids. The J segment lost 1 base and the V segment lost 4 bases, leaving 3 bases of the junction unmatched. Germline V CDR1 and CDR2: LGHDT, YNNKEL (reference sequence). CDR3 amino acids: CASSPWTGTNEKLFF. The DNA of the CDR3 is TGTGCCAGCAGCCCATGGACAGGAACTAATGAAAAACTGTTTTTT. Based on the CDR3 plus reference TRBV3-1 and TRBJ1-4, the full variable domain is DTAVSQTPKYLVTQMGNDKSIKCEQNLGHDTMYWYKQDSKKFLKIMFSYNNKELIINETVPNRFSPKSPDKAHLNLHINSLELGDSAVYFCASSPWTGTNEKLFFGSGTQLSVL.

Concerning this clonotype: Relative to the germline gene, one junction end is altered; a read error may explain this. The chain links TRBV12-3 or TRBV12-4 to TRBJ2-3; D is unresolved. The CDR3 is 12 residues long. In DNA form, the CDR3 reads TGTACCAGCAGACCAATCACAGATACGCAGTATTTT. Protein: CTSRPITDTQYF.

V gene TRBV20-1 combines with J gene TRBJ2-1; possible D gene TRBD1, 6 bases. CDR1 is DFQATT, CDR2 SNEGSKA, per germline (reference sequence). Trimming cost V 5 bases and J 6 bases, with 14 bases left between them. This CDR3 has 13 amino acids. For the CDR3, the DNA is TGCAGTGCTCGACAGGACACCTTCAATGAGCAGTTCTTC. This sequence encodes CSARQDTFNEQFF.

This clonotype was recorded a few times. This chain joins TRBV5-1 and TRBJ2-7; D unresolved. Germline V gives CDR1 SGHRS, CDR2 YFSETQ. Trimming left V 1 base short and J 1 base short, with 9 bases between. The CDR3 is made up of 14 amino acids. The CDR3 loop is CASSLSAASYEQYF. The CDR3 DNA sequence: TGCGCCAGCAGCTTGTCTGCAGCTTCCTACGAGCAGTACTTC.